These 3 T cell receptor beta chains share one sample of origin, sequenced in a study of low-dose radiotherapy and immunotherapy resistance in tumors. Time point denoted: after trial treatment. The sample's treatment: LDRT plus nivolumab, ipilimumab, low-dose cyclophosphamide and aspirin (RACIN trial). TRAV- and TRBV-specific primers, spanning alpha and beta chains, primed first-strand cDNA. The TCRs were subjected to amplification over approximately 20 PCR cycles employing a constant-region primer in conjunction with a V-primer adapter. TCRdb re-called the reads through MiXCR, storing one row per CDR3 protein. Among about 39,000 distinct CDR3 sequences listed, less than 25% were seen once. Sequenced here: PBMCs, sampled after low-dose radiotherapy plus immunotherapy. The receptors derive from a female donor with ovarian cancer.

This clonotype was seen many times. The chain employs TRBV20-1 and TRBJ1-1; tentatively, D is TRBD1 (6 bases). This CDR3 contains 11 residues. Trimming took 8 bases from V and 4 from J, leaving 11 bases between them. From germline, CDR1 is DFQATT and CDR2 SNEGSKA (reference sequence). The CDR3 region is CSSGDPTEAFF. The DNA of the CDR3 is TGCAGTTCAGGGGATCCCACTGAAGCTTTCTTT.

This chain uses TRBV7-2 with TRBJ2-5; 8 bases are shared with TRBD2. The germline V gene has CDR1 SGHTA and CDR2 FQGNSA. This CDR3 comprises 14 residues. The V and J ends lost 5 bases and 4 bases, in that order; junction bases with no gene match: 6. The CDR3 spells CASSARGVPETQYF. CDR3 DNA: TGTGCCAGCAGCGCGCGGGGGGTGCCAGAGACCCAGTACTTC.

This clonotype was recorded many times. The chain employs TRBV20-1 and TRBJ1-1; the D gene is possibly TRBD1 (6 bases). Germline CDR1 and CDR2: DFQATT and SNEGSKA (reference sequence). The CDR3 runs 15 residues. V lost 0 bases and J lost 5, with 16 bases in between. The CDR3 DNA follows: TGCAGTGCTAGAGATTCTACAGGGTGGAAGACTGAAGCTTTCTTT. Protein sequence: CSARDSTGWKTEAFF.